This T cell receptor beta chain was identified in a study of vaccination effects on CD4 cells after COVID-19. Study outcomes and limitations: Few convalescent patients were included, and no early post-infection timepoints were sampled.

CD4+ T cell isolation took place after 10 days of culture. Each person got two doses of an mRNA SARS-CoV-2 vaccine, BNT162b2 or mRNA-1273. The CDR3 sequence is 18 residues long. The ends lost 6 bases at V and 0 bases at J; junction bases unmatched: 8. CDR1 is LNHDA and CDR2 is SQIVND in the germline V gene (reference sequence). Data came from immunoSEQ multiplex PCR; TCRdb stores just in-frame clones and leaves some out. The sample shows approximately 74,000 clones, roughly 73% of them seen only once. For this clone: The antigen remains undetermined.

The sequence was collected from a human donor who received a COVID-19 vaccine. This sample comprised CD4+ T cells from PBMCs cultured without peptide, obtained after COVID-19 vaccination. The chain couples TRBV19 to TRBJ2-3; 14 nucleotides agree with TRBD2. DNA for the CDR3: TGTGCCAGTAGCCAACGGACTAGCGGGGGGACTAGCACAGATACGCAGTATTTT. This encodes CASSQRTSGGTSTDTQYF.